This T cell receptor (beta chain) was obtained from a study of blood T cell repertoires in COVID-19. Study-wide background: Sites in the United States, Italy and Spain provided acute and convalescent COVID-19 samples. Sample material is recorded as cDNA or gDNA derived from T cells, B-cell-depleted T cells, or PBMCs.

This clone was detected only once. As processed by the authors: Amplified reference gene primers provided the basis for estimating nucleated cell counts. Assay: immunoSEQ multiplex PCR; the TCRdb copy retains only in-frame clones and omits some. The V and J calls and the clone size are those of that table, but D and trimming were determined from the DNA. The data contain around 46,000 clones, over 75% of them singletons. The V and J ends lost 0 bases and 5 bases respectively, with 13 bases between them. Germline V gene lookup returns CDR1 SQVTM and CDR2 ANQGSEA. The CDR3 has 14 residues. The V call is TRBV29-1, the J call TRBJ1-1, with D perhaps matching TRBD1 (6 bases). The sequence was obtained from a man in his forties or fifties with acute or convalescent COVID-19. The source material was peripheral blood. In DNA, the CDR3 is TGCAGCGTTGAAGATCCTGTGGGGGCGACTGAAGCTTTCTTT. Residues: CSVEDPVGATEAFF.